A selection of T cell receptor beta chains follows, all from one sample in a study of cytomegalovirus exposure and HLA in healthy donors. TCRdb's table, derived via immunoSEQ multiplex PCR, lists solely in-frame clones and lacks some. Its listing shows about 150,000 clones. Sequencing was done on a sample of PBMCs. These receptors all stem from a woman between 45 and 60 years old in good health and CMV-seronegative. The CDR3 runs from the conserved cysteine through the conserved F or W. A D gene is named only where the DNA matches it firmly.

d_call	cdr3_length	v_call	j_call	cdr3_nt	cdr3_aa
TRBD1	15	TRBV5-1	TRBJ1-4	TGCGCCAGCAGCTTGTCCGGGACAGAGAATGAAAAACTGTTTTTT	CASSLSGTENEKLFF
.	12	TRBV5-1	TRBJ1-2	TGCGCCAGCAGCACGACAGTTTATGGCTACACCTTC	CASSTTVYGYTF
TRBD2	11	TRBV20-1	TRBJ2-3	TGCAGTGCTAGCGGGACTACCTCCCAATATTTT	CSASGTTSQYF
.	18	TRBV28	TRBJ1-5	TGTGCCAGCAGACCTGGGGCACCGGCTAAATATAGCAATCAGCCCCAGCATTTT	CASRPGAPAKYSNQPQHF
TRBD2	15	TRBV6-5	TRBJ2-7	TGTGCCAGCAGTTACTCCCAGACTAGCCCGAGGGAGCAGTACTTC	CASSYSQTSPREQYF
.	14	TRBV6-1	TRBJ1-2	TGTGCCAGCACTCAGGGGAGAGCTAACTATGGCTACACCTTC	CASTQGRANYGYTF
.	14	TRBV5-1	TRBJ1-2	TGCGCCAGCAGCTTCGACCAGGAACCCTATGGCTACACCTTC	CASSFDQEPYGYTF
.	13	TRBV25-1	TRBJ2-2	TGTGCCACCACAGGGACAAACACCGGGGAGCTGTTTTTT	CATTGTNTGELFF
TRBD2	15	TRBV7-3	TRBJ2-3	TGTGCCAGCAAGCGTGCGGGAGGGGACACAGATACGCAGTATTTT	CASKRAGGDTDTQYF
.	14	TRBV5-4	TRBJ2-7	TGTGCCAGCACCGGCTTCAGGGGAATCTACGAGCAGTACTTC	CASTGFRGIYEQYF
.	16	TRBV9	TRBJ2-3	TGTGCCAGCAGCGTCGGCCCTGACTCAAGCACAGATACGCAGTATTTT	CASSVGPDSSTDTQYF
.	11	TRBV20-1	TRBJ2-1	TGCAGTTCGGAGGGCAACAATGAGCAGTTCTTC	CSSEGNNEQFF
TRBD1	13	TRBV10-2	TRBJ2-5	TGCGCCAGCAGAACAGGGGGCCTCAGCGCCCAGTACTTC	CASRTGGLSAQYF
TRBD1	17	TRBV27	TRBJ2-2	TGTGCCAGCAGTTCCCGGGACAGGGACCTGAACACCGGGGAGCTGTTTTTT	CASSSRDRDLNTGELFF
.	14	TRBV14	TRBJ2-1	TGTGCCAGCAGCCAGACAGGTTACTACAATGAGCAGTTCTTC	CASSQTGYYNEQFF
TRBD1	15	TRBV19	TRBJ1-3	TGTGCCAGTAGCCCGCGAGACAGGGAGAAGAACACCATATATTTT	CASSPRDREKNTIYF
.	13	TRBV6-1	TRBJ2-2	TGTGCCAGCAGTGCTCACAGGGACGGGGAGCTGTTTTTT	CASSAHRDGELFF
.	13	TRBV6-5	TRBJ2-1	TGTGCCAGCAGTTACTCTCATTGGCAGGAGCAGTTCTTC	CASSYSHWQEQFF
.	16	TRBV30	TRBJ1-4	TGTGCCTGGAAAACGACAGCTTCCGAGTCTAGTGAAAAACTGTTTTTT	CAWKTTASESSEKLFF
.	13	TRBV9	TRBJ1-1	TGTGCCAGCAGCGTAGTGGGGGAGGGTGAAGCTTTCTTT	CASSVVGEGEAFF
TRBD1	15	TRBV2	TRBJ2-7	TGTGCCAGCAGTACCCGGACAGGGAAACCCTACGAGCAGTACTTC	CASSTRTGKPYEQYF